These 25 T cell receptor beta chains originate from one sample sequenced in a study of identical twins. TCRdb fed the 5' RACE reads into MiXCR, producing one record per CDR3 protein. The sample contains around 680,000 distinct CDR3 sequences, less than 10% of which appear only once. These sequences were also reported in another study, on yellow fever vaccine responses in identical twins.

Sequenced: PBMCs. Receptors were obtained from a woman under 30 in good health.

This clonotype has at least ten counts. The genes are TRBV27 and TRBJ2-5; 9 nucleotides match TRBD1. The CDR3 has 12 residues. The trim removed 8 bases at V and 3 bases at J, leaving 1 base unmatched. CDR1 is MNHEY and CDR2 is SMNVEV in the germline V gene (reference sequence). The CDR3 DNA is TGTGCCAGCGGGGACAGGGAAGAGACCCAGTACTTC. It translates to CASGDREETQYF.

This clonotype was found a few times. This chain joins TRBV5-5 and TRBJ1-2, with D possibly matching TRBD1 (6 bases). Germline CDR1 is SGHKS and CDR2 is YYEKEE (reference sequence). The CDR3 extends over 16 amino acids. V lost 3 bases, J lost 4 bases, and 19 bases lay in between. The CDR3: CASSSGSDRNSYGYTF. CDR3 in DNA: TGTGCCAGCAGCTCGGGGTCGGACAGAAATTCCTATGGCTACACCTTC.

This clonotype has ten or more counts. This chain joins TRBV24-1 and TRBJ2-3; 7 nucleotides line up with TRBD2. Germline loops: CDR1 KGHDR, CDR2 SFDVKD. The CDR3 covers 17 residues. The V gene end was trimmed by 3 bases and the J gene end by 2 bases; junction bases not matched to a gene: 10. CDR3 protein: CATSDHSSGLNTDTQYF. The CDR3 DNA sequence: TGTGCCACCAGTGATCATTCTAGCGGATTAAACACAGATACGCAGTATTTT.

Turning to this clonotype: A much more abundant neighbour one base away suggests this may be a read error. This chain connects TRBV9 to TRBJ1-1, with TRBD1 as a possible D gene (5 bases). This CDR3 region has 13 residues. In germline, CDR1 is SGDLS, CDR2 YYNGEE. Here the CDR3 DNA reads TGTGCCAGCAGCGGTGGGGGGGGAAGTGAAGCTATCTTT. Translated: CASSGGGGSEAIF.

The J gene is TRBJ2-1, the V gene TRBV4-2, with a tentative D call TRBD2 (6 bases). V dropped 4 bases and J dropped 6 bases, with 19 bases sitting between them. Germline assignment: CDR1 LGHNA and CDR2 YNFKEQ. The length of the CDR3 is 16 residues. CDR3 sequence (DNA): TGTGCCAGCAGCCCCGAGCCGCGGGGCCACCCCAATGAGCAGTTCTTC. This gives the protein CASSPEPRGHPNEQFF.

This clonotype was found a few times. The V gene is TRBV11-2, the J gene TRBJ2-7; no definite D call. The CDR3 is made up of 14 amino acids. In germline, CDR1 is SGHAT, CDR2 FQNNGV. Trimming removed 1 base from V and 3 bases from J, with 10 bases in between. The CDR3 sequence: CASSLVPADYEQYF. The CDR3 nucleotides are TGTGCCAGCAGCTTAGTTCCGGCAGACTACGAGCAGTACTTC.

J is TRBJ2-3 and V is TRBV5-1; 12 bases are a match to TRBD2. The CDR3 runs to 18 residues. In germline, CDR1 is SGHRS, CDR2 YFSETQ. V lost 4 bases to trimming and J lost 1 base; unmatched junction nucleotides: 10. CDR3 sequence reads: CASSPRLAGALGTDTQYF. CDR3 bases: TGCGCCAGCAGCCCCCGACTAGCGGGGGCCCTGGGCACAGATACGCAGTATTTT.

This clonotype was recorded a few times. Here the CDR3 reads CASSTPSGLTDTQYF. Here the CDR3 DNA reads TGTGCCAGCAGCACGCCTAGCGGGTTAACAGATACGCAGTATTTT. The chain employs TRBV7-9 and TRBJ2-3, with 8 bases that match TRBD2. The CDR3 loop spans 15 amino acids. Trimming cost V 5 bases and J 3 bases; bases outside gene matches: 7. Germline lookup yields CDR1 SEHNR and CDR2 FQNEAQ (reference sequence).

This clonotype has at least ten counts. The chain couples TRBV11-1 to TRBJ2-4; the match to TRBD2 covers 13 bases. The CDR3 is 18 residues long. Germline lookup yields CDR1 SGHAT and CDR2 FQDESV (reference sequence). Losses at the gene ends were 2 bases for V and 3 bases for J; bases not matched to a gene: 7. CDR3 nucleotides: TGTGCCAGCAGCTTAACACTAGCGGGAGGGCCTGGCAAAAACATTCAGTACTTC. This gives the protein CASSLTLAGGPGKNIQYF.

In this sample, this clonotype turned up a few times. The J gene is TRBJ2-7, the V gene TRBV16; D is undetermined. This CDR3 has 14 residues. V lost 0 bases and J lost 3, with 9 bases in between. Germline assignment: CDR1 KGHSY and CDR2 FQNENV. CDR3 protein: CASSQSNAHYEQYF. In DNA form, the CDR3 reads TGTGCCAGCAGCCAATCGAATGCCCACTACGAGCAGTACTTC. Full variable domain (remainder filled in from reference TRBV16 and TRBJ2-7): GEEVAQTPKHLVRGEGQKAKLYCAPIKGHSYVFWYQQVLKNEFKFLISFQNENVFDETGMPKERFSAKCLPNSPCSLEIQATKLEDSAVYFCASSQSNAHYEQYFGPGTRLTVT.

The CDR3 loop reads CASSPFMGREETQYF. The CDR3 nucleotides are TGTGCCAGCAGCCCATTTATGGGGCGCGAAGAGACCCAGTACTTC. The chain couples TRBV7-3 to TRBJ2-5, with D maybe TRBD1 (5 bases). The CDR3 is 15 amino acids. CDR1 and CDR2 from the germline V gene are SGHTA and FQGTGA. The V and J ends lost 5 bases and 3 bases respectively, with 16 bases between them.

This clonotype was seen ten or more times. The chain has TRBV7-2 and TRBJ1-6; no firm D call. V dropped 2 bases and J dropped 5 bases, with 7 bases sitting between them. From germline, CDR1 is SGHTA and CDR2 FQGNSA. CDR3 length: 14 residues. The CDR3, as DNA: TGTGCCAGCAGCTTAAAAAGGGATAATTCACCCCTCCACTTT. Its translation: CASSLKRDNSPLHF. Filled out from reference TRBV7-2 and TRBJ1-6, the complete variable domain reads GAGVSQSPSNKVTEKGKDVELRCDPISGHTALYWYRQSLGQGLEFLIYFQGNSAPDKSGLPSDRFSAERTGGSVSTLTIQRTQQEDSAVYLCASSLKRDNSPLHFGNGTRLTVT.

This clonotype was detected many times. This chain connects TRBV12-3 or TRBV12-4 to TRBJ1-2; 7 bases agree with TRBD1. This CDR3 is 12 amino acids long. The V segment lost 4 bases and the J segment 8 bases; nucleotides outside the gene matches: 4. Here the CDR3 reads CASSSGGNGYTF. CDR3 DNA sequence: TGTGCCAGCAGTTCAGGGGGTAACGGCTACACCTTC.

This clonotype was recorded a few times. The CDR3 region is CSALRRLAGMGAEDTQYF. The CDR3 DNA is TGCAGCGCCCTAAGAAGACTAGCGGGGATGGGAGCGGAAGATACGCAGTATTTT. The chain combines TRBV29-1 with TRBJ2-3; 11 bases fit TRBD2. In germline, CDR1 is SQVTM, CDR2 ANQGSEA. The CDR3 runs to 18 residues. The V gene end was trimmed by 7 bases and the J gene end by 5 bases; junction bases not matched to a gene: 20.

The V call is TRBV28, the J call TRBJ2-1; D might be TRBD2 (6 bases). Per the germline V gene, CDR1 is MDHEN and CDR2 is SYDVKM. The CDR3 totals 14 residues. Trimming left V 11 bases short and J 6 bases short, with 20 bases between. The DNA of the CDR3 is TGTGCCGCCTCGGGTGCTAGCGAGGCCAATGAGCAGTTCTTC. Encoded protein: CAASGASEANEQFF.

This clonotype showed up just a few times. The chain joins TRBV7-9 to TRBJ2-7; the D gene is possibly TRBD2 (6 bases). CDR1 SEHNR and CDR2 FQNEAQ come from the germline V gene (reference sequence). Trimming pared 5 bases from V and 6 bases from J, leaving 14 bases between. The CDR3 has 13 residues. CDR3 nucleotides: TGTGCCAGCAGCCCTACGGGCGGGGTCGAGCAGTACTTC. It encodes CASSPTGGVEQYF.

The CDR3 DNA reads TGCAGCGTTGATGGATTGTCAGGGGACACAGATACGCAGTATTTT. The encoded protein is CSVDGLSGDTDTQYF. J is TRBJ2-3 and V is TRBV29-1; possibly TRBD1 for D (6 bases). Germline CDR1 reads SQVTM; CDR2 reads ANQGSEA. The ends were cut back, 3 bases at V and 2 bases at J, with 15 bases in the middle. CDR3 length: 15 residues.

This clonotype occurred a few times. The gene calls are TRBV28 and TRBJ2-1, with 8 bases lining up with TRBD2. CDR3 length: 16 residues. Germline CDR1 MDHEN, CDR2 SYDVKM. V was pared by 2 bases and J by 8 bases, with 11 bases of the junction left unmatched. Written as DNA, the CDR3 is TGTGCCAGCAGTTTAACGGGACTAGTGAATCGTGATGAGCAGTTCTTC. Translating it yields CASSLTGLVNRDEQFF. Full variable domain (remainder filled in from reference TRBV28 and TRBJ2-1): DVKVTQSSRYLVKRTGEKVFLECVQDMDHENMFWYRQDPGLGLRLIYFSYDVKMKEKGDIPEGYSVSREKKERFSLILESASTNQTSMYLCASSLTGLVNRDEQFFGPGTRLTVL.

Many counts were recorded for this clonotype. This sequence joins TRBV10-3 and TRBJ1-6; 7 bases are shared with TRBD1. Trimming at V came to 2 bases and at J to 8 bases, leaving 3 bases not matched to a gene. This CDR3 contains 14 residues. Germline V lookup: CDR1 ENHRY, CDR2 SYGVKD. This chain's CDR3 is CAISEAGTDSPLHF. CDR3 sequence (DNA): TGTGCCATCAGTGAGGCCGGGACAGATTCACCCCTCCACTTT.

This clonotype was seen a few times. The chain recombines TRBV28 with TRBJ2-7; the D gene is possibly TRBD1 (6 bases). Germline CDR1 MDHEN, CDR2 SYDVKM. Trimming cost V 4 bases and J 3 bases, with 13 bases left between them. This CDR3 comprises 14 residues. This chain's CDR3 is CASSSRGAGYEQYF. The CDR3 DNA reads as TGTGCCAGCAGTTCCAGGGGCGCTGGCTACGAGCAGTACTTC.

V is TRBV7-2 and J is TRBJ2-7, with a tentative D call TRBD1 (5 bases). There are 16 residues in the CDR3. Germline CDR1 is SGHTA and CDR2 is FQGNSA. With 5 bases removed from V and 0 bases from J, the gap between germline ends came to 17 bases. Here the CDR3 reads CASSQLGHRISYEQYF. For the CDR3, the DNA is TGTGCCAGCAGCCAGCTCGGACACCGCATCTCCTACGAGCAGTACTTC.

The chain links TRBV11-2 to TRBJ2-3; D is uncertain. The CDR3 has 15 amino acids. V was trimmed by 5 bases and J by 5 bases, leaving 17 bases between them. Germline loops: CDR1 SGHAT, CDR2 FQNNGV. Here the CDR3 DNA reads TGTGCCAGCAGCCCCACGGGTACCCTGCAAGATACGCAGTATTTT. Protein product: CASSPTGTLQDTQYF.

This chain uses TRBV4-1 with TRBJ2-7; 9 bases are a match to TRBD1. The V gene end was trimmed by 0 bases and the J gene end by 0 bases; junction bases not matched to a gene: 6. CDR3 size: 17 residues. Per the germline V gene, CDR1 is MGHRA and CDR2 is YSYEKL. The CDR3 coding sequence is TGCGCCAGCAGCCAAGAGCCCCGGGACAGGGTCTCCTACGAGCAGTACTTC. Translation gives CASSQEPRDRVSYEQYF.

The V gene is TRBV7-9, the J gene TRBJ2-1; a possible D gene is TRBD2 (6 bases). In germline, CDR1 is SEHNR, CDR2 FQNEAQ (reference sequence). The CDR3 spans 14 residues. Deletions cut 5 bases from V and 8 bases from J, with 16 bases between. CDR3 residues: CASSPPLQRDEQFF. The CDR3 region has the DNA TGTGCCAGCAGCCCCCCGCTCCAGCGGGATGAGCAGTTCTTC.

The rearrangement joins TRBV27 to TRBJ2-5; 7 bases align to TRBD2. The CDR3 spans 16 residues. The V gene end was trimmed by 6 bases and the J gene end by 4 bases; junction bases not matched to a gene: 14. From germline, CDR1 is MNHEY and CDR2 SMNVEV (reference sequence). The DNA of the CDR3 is TGTGCCAGCAGAGATAATGCGGGAGTAAAGGGAGAGACCCAGTACTTC. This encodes CASRDNAGVKGETQYF.